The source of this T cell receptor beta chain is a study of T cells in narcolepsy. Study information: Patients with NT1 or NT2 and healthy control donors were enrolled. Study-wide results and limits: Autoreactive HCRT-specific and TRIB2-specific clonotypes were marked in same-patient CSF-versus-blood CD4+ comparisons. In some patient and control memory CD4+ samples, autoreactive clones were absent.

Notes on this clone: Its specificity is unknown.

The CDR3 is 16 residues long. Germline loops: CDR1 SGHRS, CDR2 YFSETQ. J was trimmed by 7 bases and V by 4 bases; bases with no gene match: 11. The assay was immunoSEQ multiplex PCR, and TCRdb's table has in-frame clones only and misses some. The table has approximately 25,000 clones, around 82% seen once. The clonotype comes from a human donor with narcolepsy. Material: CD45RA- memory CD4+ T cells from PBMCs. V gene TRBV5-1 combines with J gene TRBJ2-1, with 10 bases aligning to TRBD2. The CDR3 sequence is CASSPSPSGGSNEQFF. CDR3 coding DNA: TGCGCCAGCAGCCCCTCCCCTAGCGGGGGATCAAATGAGCAGTTCTTC.